The entry that follows covers one TCR beta chain sequence. Its specificity is unknown. This record belongs to a study of shared clonotypes between healthy human individuals. General observations from the study: Sampling used blood alone; tissue repertoires probably differ. Compared with memory subsets, naive subsets generally had larger estimated richness.

Naive CD4+ cells were CD45RA-selected; the remaining cells were memory. Produced via immunoSEQ multiplex PCR; TCRdb's table is partial and in-frame only. The table has roughly 2,300,000 clones, under 95% seen once. J was trimmed by 0 bases and V by 1 base; bases with no gene match: 11. This CDR3 spans 19 amino acids. From germline, CDR1 is SGHRS and CDR2 YFSETQ. The clonotype was recovered from a young man in good health. Some clones in this sample may be carry-over from other donors' samples. The sequenced sample consisted of naive CD4+ T cells from PBMCs. Subset denoted: CD45RA+ positively selected. The chain carries TRBV5-1 and TRBJ2-4, with 9 positions matching TRBD2. CDR3 sequence (DNA): TGCGCCAGCAGCTTGACCGGGACTAGCACAACGATAGCCAAAAACATTCAGTACTTC. It encodes CASSLTGTSTTIAKNIQYF.